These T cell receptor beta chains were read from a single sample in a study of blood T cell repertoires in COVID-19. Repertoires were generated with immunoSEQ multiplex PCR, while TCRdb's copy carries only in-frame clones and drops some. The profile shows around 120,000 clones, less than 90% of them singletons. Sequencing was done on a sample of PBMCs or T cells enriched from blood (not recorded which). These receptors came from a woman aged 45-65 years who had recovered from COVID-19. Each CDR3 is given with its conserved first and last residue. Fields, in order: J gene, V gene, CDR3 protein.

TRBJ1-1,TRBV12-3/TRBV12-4,CASSFLQGTEAFF
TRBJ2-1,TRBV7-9,CASSTQRDSLYNEQFF
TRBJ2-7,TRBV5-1,CASSPQDSSYEQYF
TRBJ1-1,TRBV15,CATSKGRVGGNTEAFF
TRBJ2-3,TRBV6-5,CASNQLGGADTQYF
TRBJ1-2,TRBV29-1,CSVEEEGAINYGYTF
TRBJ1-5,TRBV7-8,CASSLYAGSNQPQHF
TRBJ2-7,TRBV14,CASSQERDNDYEQYF
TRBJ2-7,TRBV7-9,CASSLGRGLSYEQYF
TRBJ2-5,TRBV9,CASSGSARRTQETQYF
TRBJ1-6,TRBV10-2,CASWQGARSPLHF
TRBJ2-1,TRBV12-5,CASGSSGSYNEQFF
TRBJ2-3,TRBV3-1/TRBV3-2,CASSQARGYTDTQYF
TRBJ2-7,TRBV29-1,CSAGLQGTYEQYF
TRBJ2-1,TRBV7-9,CASSLAQSYNEQFF
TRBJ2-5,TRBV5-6,CASRHKVSGGAETQYF
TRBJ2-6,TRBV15,CATSRDSAAGANVLTF
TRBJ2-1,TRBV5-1,CASSSIAGGSYNEQFF
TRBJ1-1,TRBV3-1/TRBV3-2,CASSQKGVSTEAFF
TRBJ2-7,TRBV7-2,CASSSPLAGGQYEQYF
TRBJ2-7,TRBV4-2,CASSQEQGEGYEQYF
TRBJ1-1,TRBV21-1,CASSKPFHQGKMNTEAFF
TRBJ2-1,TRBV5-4,CASSLAGTSGGPMGEQFF
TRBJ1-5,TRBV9,CASSVDQFGRGHSNQPQHF
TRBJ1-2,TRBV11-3,CASSSGTASNYGYTF
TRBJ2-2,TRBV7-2,CASSSGGTNTGELFF
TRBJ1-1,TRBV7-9,CASSSGRTIMNTEAFF
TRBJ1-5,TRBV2,CASRAGIHNRPQHF
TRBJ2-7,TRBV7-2,CASSLNGGASEQYF
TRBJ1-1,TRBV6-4,CASSDGGSGTEAFF
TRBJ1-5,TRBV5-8,CASSFTGGNQPQHF
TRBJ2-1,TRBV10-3,CAISDVGGPPYNEQFF
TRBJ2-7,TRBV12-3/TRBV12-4,CASRPGLGDEQYF
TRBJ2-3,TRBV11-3,CASSLGAQGIGPADTQYF
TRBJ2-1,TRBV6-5,CASSGLAGGHNEQFF
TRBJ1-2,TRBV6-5,CASSYGGVYGYTF
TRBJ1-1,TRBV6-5,CASSLSRDTEAFF
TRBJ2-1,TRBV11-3,CASSRGTENEQFF
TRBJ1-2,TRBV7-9,CASSFETGGHYGYTF
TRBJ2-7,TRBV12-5,CASGLGTELTYEQYF
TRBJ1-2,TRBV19,CASPSPGYGYTF
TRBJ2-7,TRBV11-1,CASSSAPGQGKESYEQYF
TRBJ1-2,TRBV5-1,CASSPGFRGNYGYTF
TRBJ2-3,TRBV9,CASSVASGGLTDTQYF
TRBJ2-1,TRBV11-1,CASSLGQGAGNEQFF
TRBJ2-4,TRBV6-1,CASSEATGVFASKNIQYF
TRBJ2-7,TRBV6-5,CASSYRAGIYEQYF
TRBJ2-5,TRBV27,CASSPGTSYVWTQYF